This T cell receptor beta chain is drawn from a study of T cells in Graves' hyperthyroidism and ophthalmopathy. Researchers took RNA transcripts and amplified the TCR beta CDR3 regions from them. HTBI primers were used for first-round RT-PCR of the TCR CDR3. TCRdb used MiXCR to reprocess the multiplex PCR reads, holding one entry per CDR3 protein. The sample lists about 380,000 distinct CDR3 sequences, around 14% occurring once. Per germline, CDR1 SQVTM and CDR2 ANQGSEA. V was clipped by 6 bases and J by 2 bases, with 6 bases between them. The CDR3 is made up of 11 amino acids. Material: blood. The sequence derives from a woman aged 60-75 years with Graves' hyperthyroidism. The chain combines TRBV29-1 with TRBJ2-3; D gene uncertain. The chain's CDR3 is CSVPVTDTQYF. CDR3 DNA sequence: TGCAGCGTCCCGGTCACAGATACGCAGTATTTT.